This T cell receptor beta chain comes out of a study of cytomegalovirus exposure and HLA in healthy donors. The overall study: Inside one of the first data releases sat about 85 million unique TCRs taken from HLA-typed donors. General study findings and limits: Rare TCR sequences dominated, though some public TCRs recurred in many donors. Accurate prediction of most subjects' HLA-A and HLA-B alleles from TCR beta sequences was reported. Differences between HLA loci emerged in a later analysis of TCR association rates, with DRB1 most and HLA-C fewest.

The PCR was carried out with 60 Vbeta primers and 13 Jbeta primers. Clones were sequenced by immunoSEQ multiplex PCR, and TCRdb holds only the in-frame ones, with some missing. In all, the sample yields more than 85,000 clones. Germline V gives CDR1 KGHSH, CDR2 LQKENI. CDR3 size: 13 residues. V was cut by 6 bases and J by 8 bases, with 16 bases left in between. A remark on this clone: Its antigen is not known.

The sequence came from a girl between 10 and 17 years old in good health and CMV-seropositive. The specimen was PBMCs. The chain is built from TRBV18 and TRBJ1-2, with a possible D match to TRBD1 (6 bases). CDR3 nucleotides: TGTGCCAGCTCGCAGACAGGTTTGGAAGGCTACACCTTC. Protein sequence: CASSQTGLEGYTF.